A few counts support the clone carrying this T cell receptor (delta chain). The data were taken from a study of gamma-delta T cells after stem cell transplantation. TCRdb re-called the RT-PCR reads using CATT. This table holds 3,400 or so delta-chain clones, 21% found once. Per germline, CDR1 GEAIGNYY and CDR2 EKD. This CDR3 is 15 amino acids long. The V segment lost 1 base and the J segment 6 bases; nucleotides outside the gene matches: 7. Material for sequencing was gamma-delta T cells. This TCR came from a human donor. It is not recorded whose cells these are; they may come from a transplant donor. The chain couples TRDV2 to TRDJ1, with 10 bases identical to TRDD3. CDR3 amino acids: CACDTLGDTKNKLIF. For the CDR3, the DNA is TGTGCCTGTGACACGTTGGGGGATACCAAGAATAAACTCATCTTT.